The T cell receptor beta chain described here comes from a study of CD8+ T cells in alopecia areata. Study findings and constraints: Sharing of TCRs across patients appeared less clear than in mice, possibly for HLA-related reasons.

Remarks on this clone: The antigen is undetermined.

Treatment indicated: oral pan-JAK inhibitor, 5-10 mg twice daily. The sequencing template was cDNA reverse transcribed from extracted RNA. The method was immunoSEQ multiplex PCR; TCRdb's version includes in-frame clones alone and lacks a portion of them. The repertoire has fewer than 110,000 clones, over 80% of them found once; the top ten carry around 25%. V lost 5 bases, J lost 0 bases, and 4 bases stayed unmatched. Germline V lookup: CDR1 MGHDK, CDR2 SYGVNS. The CDR3 sequence is 15 residues long. This clonotype originated in a human donor with alopecia areata. This specimen consisted of CD8+ T cells sorted from blood, obtained at week 24, from a patient treated with tofacitinib. The chain links TRBV25-1 to TRBJ2-5, with TRBD1 identical over 9 bases. The CDR3 sequence is CASSWGQGNQETQYF. The CDR3 DNA sequence: TGTGCCAGCAGTTGGGGACAGGGCAACCAAGAGACCCAGTACTTC. Combining the CDR3 with reference TRBV25-1 and TRBJ2-5 gives the whole variable domain EADIYQTPRYLVIGTGKKITLECSQTMGHDKMYWYQQDPGMELHLIHYSYGVNSTEKGDLSSESTVSRIRTEHFPLTLESARPSHTSQYLCASSWGQGNQETQYFGPGTRLLVL.